The entry below describes one TCR beta chain. This sample was included in a study of blood T cell repertoires in COVID-19. Looking at the study overall: Samples of COVID-19 (acute and convalescent) were obtained from the United States, Italy and Spain. PBMCs, B-cell-depleted T cells, or T cells were the source of the cDNA or gDNA that made up the material.

The method was immunoSEQ multiplex PCR; TCRdb's version includes in-frame clones alone and lacks a portion of them. The sample shows about 200,000 clones, about 88% of them seen only once. There are 14 residues in the CDR3. Looked up from germline, CDR1 is SGHTA and CDR2 is FQGNSA. Trimming removed 5 bases from V and 7 bases from J; junction bases left unmatched: 9. Sequenced sample: peripheral blood. The sequence came from a man aged 55 to 70 with acute or convalescent COVID-19. The genes are TRBV7-2 and TRBJ2-5; 8 bases line up with TRBD1. The CDR3 loop is CASSLRQGSPTQYF. In DNA form, the CDR3 reads TGTGCCAGCAGCCTTAGACAGGGGTCTCCGACCCAGTACTTC.